This T cell receptor beta chain was retrieved from a study of a mutant IDH1 vaccine in newly diagnosed glioma. The data were produced by immunoSEQ multiplex PCR, yet TCRdb's version contains in-frame clones alone and is incomplete. The sample carries tens of thousands of clones, around 80% recorded once. Overall study findings and caveats: Researchers report vaccine-induced immune responses in approximately 95% of patients.

The germline gives CDR1 MGHRA, CDR2 YSYEKL. The V and J ends lost 3 bases and 8 bases respectively, with 13 bases between them. The CDR3 is 13 residues long. This clone was detected only a few times. The antigen remains undetermined. Documented time point: week 35, safety follow-up. Every vaccine dose comprised 300 ug of mutant IDH1 20-mer peptide plus topical imiquimod. The TCR was taken from a woman aged 40 to 50 with glioma. This sample comprised PBMCs, obtained from a glioma patient whose treatment included an IDH1 peptide vaccine. The V call is TRBV4-1, the J call TRBJ1-1; D may be TRBD1 (5 bases). CDR3 protein: CASSQAGRAEAFF. The CDR3 region has the DNA TGCGCCAGCAGCCAGGCAGGGAGGGCCGAAGCTTTCTTT.